This TCR beta chain is drawn from a study of blood T cell repertoires in COVID-19. Study information: There were acute and convalescent COVID-19 samples, and they came from the United States, Italy and Spain. PBMCs, B-cell-depleted T cells, or T cells were the source of the cDNA or gDNA that made up the material.

The participants were between about 18 and 89 years old and came from some 23 US areas. V was cut by 3 bases and J by 10 bases, with 13 bases left in between. The germline V gene encodes CDR1 MDHEN and CDR2 SYDVKM. The CDR3 has 14 residues. In the source study's methods: Estimates of nucleated cell counts were drawn from the amplification of reference gene primers. The protocol was immunoSEQ multiplex PCR, while the TCRdb copy is restricted to in-frame clones and leaves out a portion. The DNA was the basis for D and trimming; V, J and clone size are from that table. Counted here are 200,000 to 250,000 clones, 70% to 90% occurring once; the ten biggest clones make up 4.3%.

This clonotype was obtained from a young man with acute COVID-19. The material sequenced was PBMCs or T cells enriched from blood (not recorded which). This chain uses TRBV28 with TRBJ1-6, with D tentatively TRBD1 (6 bases). CDR3 residues: CASSFRGIGSPLHF. The CDR3 DNA sequence: TGTGCCAGCAGTTTCAGGGGAATAGGGTCACCCCTCCACTTT.